These 19 T cell receptor beta chains share one sample of origin, sequenced in a study of blood T cell repertoires in COVID-19. TCRdb keeps only in-frame clones here, not all; method: immunoSEQ multiplex PCR. The table records about 70,000 clones, about 89% of them present only once. The sample consisted of peripheral blood. The receptors stem from a woman between 55 and 75 years old with acute or convalescent COVID-19.

This rearrangement joins TRBV6-5 to TRBJ1-6, with 9 bases fitting TRBD1. This CDR3 has 14 residues. CDR1 and CDR2 from the germline V gene are MNHEY and SVGAGI. V dropped 7 bases and J dropped 10; count of bases not matched to a gene: 8. CDR3 residues: CASISDRGYSPLHF. The DNA for the CDR3 is TGTGCCAGCATTTCGGACAGGGGCTACTCACCCCTCCACTTT.

The genes are TRBV19 and TRBJ2-3; tentatively, D is TRBD1 (6 bases). The CDR3 consists of 15 residues. Trimming removed 6 bases at V and 0 bases at J, with 13 bases between. The germline CDR1 and CDR2 sequences are LNHDA and SQIVND (reference sequence). The CDR3 protein is CASRQLTGSTDTQYF. CDR3 in DNA: TGTGCCAGTAGGCAACTTACAGGGAGCACAGATACGCAGTATTTT.

The chain couples TRBV7-9 to TRBJ2-4, with TRBD2 identical over 11 bases. The CDR3 contains 17 residues. The trim removed 1 base at V and 2 bases at J, leaving 4 bases unmatched. Germline V gives CDR1 SEHNR, CDR2 FQNEAQ (reference sequence). This chain's CDR3 is CASSLETSGATKNIQYF. DNA for the CDR3: TGTGCCAGCAGCTTAGAGACTAGCGGGGCTACCAAAAACATTCAGTACTTC.

The chain has TRBV14 and TRBJ1-2; 11 nucleotides agree with TRBD1. The germline V gene has CDR1 SGHDN and CDR2 FVKESK. This CDR3 has 19 residues. V trimming: 0 bases; J trimming: 7 bases; junction bases outside the gene matches: 16. CDR3 nucleotide sequence: TGTGCCAGCAGCCAAGAGAGAGGGGACAGGGGGACGTCTTATGGTGGCTACACCTTC. This translates into CASSQERGDRGTSYGGYTF. The variable domain in full, completed from reference TRBV14 and TRBJ1-2, reads EAGVTQFPSHSVIEKGQTVTLRCDPISGHDNLYWYRRVMGKEIKFLLHFVKESKQDESGMPNNRFLAERTGGTYSTLKVQPAELEDSGVYFCASSQERGDRGTSYGGYTFGSGTRLTVV.

The gene calls are TRBV6-4 and TRBJ2-2, with 9 bases identical to TRBD1. Germline loops: CDR1 MRHNA, CDR2 SNTAGT. The CDR3 totals 14 residues. V trimming: 6 bases; J trimming: 7 bases; junction bases outside the gene matches: 6. CDR3 region: CASREDRGSGELFF. The CDR3 DNA reads TGTGCCAGCAGGGAGGACAGGGGAAGCGGGGAGCTGTTTTTT.

This rearrangement joins TRBV20-1 to TRBJ2-3; D ambiguous. Germline V gives CDR1 DFQATT, CDR2 SNEGSKA (reference sequence). Trimming stripped 6 bases from V and 8 bases from J, with 12 bases between. The CDR3 sequence is 11 residues long. The CDR3 DNA is TGCAGTGCCCCTATTTCGGGTACGCAGTATTTT. Its protein product is CSAPISGTQYF.

The gene calls are TRBV2 and TRBJ2-7; D is ambiguous. The germline V and J ends were trimmed by 6 bases and 5 bases, with 8 bases remaining between them. The CDR3 loop spans 11 amino acids. Per germline, CDR1 SNHLY and CDR2 FYNNEI. The CDR3 is CASRRVHEQYF. The CDR3 DNA reads TGTGCCAGCAGGCGCGTCCACGAGCAGTACTTC.

The genes are TRBV3-1 (or the pseudogene TRBV3-2) and TRBJ2-7; D is uncertain. V was clipped by 0 bases and J by 3 bases, with 6 bases between them. Per germline, CDR1 LGHDT and CDR2 YNNKEL (reference sequence). The CDR3 contains 13 residues. The CDR3 nucleotides read TGTGCCAGCAGCCAAGAGAACAGCTACGAGCAGTACTTC. Translation: CASSQENSYEQYF.

The gene calls are TRBV10-3 and TRBJ1-2; 9 bases match TRBD1. There are 14 residues in the CDR3. The germline V gene has CDR1 ENHRY and CDR2 SYGVKD. The ends lost 9 bases at V and 8 bases at J; junction bases unmatched: 13. The CDR3 region has the DNA TGTGCCATACGGCCTGGGACAGGGTCGTGGGGCTACACCTTC. It codes for CAIRPGTGSWGYTF.

The chain recombines TRBV14 with TRBJ2-2; 8 nucleotides align to TRBD1. Germline V lookup: CDR1 SGHDN, CDR2 FVKESK. V gave up 0 bases and J gave up 3 bases; unmatched junction bases: 3. The CDR3 extends over 16 amino acids. CDR3 region: CASSQETGVYTGELFF. As DNA, the CDR3 is TGTGCCAGCAGCCAAGAGACAGGGGTTTACACCGGGGAGCTGTTTTTT.

V gene TRBV7-6 combines with J gene TRBJ1-1, with a tentative D call TRBD1 (6 bases). CDR1 is SGHVS, CDR2 FNYEAQ, per germline. This CDR3 region has 17 residues. Trimming took off 5 bases at V and 1 base at J, with 20 bases between the two ends. CDR3 region: CASSPEGGRIGNTEAFF. CDR3 bases: TGTGCCAGCAGCCCTGAGGGGGGGAGGATCGGGAACACTGAAGCTTTCTTT.

The V gene is TRBV9, the J gene TRBJ2-7, with D perhaps TRBD1 (5 bases). Germline values: CDR1 SGDLS, CDR2 YYNGEE. The CDR3 is made up of 13 amino acids. With 7 bases removed from V and 2 bases from J, the gap between germline ends came to 13 bases. CDR3 region: CASGRQPAYEQYF. The CDR3 coding sequence is TGTGCCAGCGGAAGACAGCCAGCCTACGAGCAGTACTTC.

V is TRBV24-1 and J is TRBJ1-6, with no clear D. The length of the CDR3 is 12 residues. Germline lookup yields CDR1 KGHDR and CDR2 SFDVKD. V was trimmed by 12 bases and J by 2 bases, leaving 7 bases between them. The DNA of the CDR3 is TGTGCCCCCCGGGCCTATAATTCACCCCTCCACTTT. This encodes CAPRAYNSPLHF.

The chain employs TRBV3-1 (or the pseudogene TRBV3-2) and TRBJ2-1; 15 bases line up with TRBD2. V lost 4 bases and J lost 13; bases outside the gene matches: 5. The CDR3 extends over 14 amino acids. Per the germline V gene, CDR1 is LGHDT and CDR2 is YNNKEL (reference sequence). For the CDR3, the DNA is TGTGCCAGCAGCCCGGGACTAGCGGGGGGCCAACAGTTCTTC. This sequence encodes CASSPGLAGGQQFF.

This clone was seen only a few times. The chain carries TRBV14 and TRBJ2-3; D is uncertain. Trimming cost V 1 base and J 1 base, with 6 bases left between them. In germline, CDR1 is SGHDN, CDR2 FVKESK. CDR3 length equals 14 residues. The CDR3 DNA is TGTGCCAGCAGCCAAGGTGGAGGCACAGATACGCAGTATTTT. It is translated as CASSQGGGTDTQYF.

This rearrangement joins TRBV13 to TRBJ2-7; D possibly corresponds to TRBD2 (6 bases). Germline V gene data show CDR1 as PRHDT and CDR2 as FYEKMQ (reference sequence). Trimming pared 3 bases from V and 3 bases from J, leaving 15 bases between. CDR3 size: 15 residues. CDR3 in amino acids: CASSFGGTGHYEQYF. The DNA of the CDR3 is TGTGCCAGCAGCTTCGGCGGGACCGGGCACTACGAGCAGTACTTC.

This chain joins TRBV5-1 and TRBJ2-5, with D perhaps matching TRBD1 (5 bases). The CDR3 has 13 residues. Deletions cut 4 bases from V and 4 bases from J, with 11 bases between. Germline V gene data show CDR1 as SGHRS and CDR2 as YFSETQ. CDR3 sequence: CASSPGWGETQYF. CDR3 in DNA: TGCGCCAGCAGCCCAGGGTGGGGAGAGACCCAGTACTTC.

V gene TRBV4-2 combines with J gene TRBJ1-5; D remains ambiguous. The V gene lost 2 bases and the J gene lost 4 bases, with 3 bases spanning the gap. Germline values: CDR1 LGHNA, CDR2 YNFKEQ. The CDR3 loop spans 12 amino acids. Here the CDR3 DNA reads TGTGCCAGCAGCCAACCTAATCAGCCCCAGCATTTT. This gives the protein CASSQPNQPQHF.

The chain is built from TRBV2 and TRBJ2-4; TRBD1 is a possible D gene (5 bases). The germline gives CDR1 SNHLY, CDR2 FYNNEI. The CDR3 is 11 amino acids. V lost 4 bases to trimming and J lost 9 bases, with 7 bases between them. The CDR3 DNA follows: TGTGCCAGCAGTGTAACAGGCATTCAGTACTTC. Protein sequence: CASSVTGIQYF. The full variable domain, rest sourced from reference TRBV2 and TRBJ2-4, is EPEVTQTPSHQVTQMGQEVILRCVPISNHLYFYWYRQILGQKVEFLVSFYNNEISEKSEIFDDQFSVERPDGSNFTLKIRSTKLEDSAMYFCASSVTGIQYFGAGTRLSVL.